This T cell receptor beta chain is from a study of blood T cell repertoires in COVID-19. About the research overall: The samples span acute and convalescent COVID-19 from the United States, Italy and Spain. PBMCs, B-cell-depleted T cells, or T cells provided the cDNA or gDNA that made up the material.

Measured with immunoSEQ multiplex PCR; TCRdb has only the in-frame clones, and not every one. Of around 280,000 clones in the sample, over 85% are singletons; the top ten hold 8.5% to 14%. In germline, CDR1 is MNHEY, CDR2 SVGAGI. The CDR3 consists of 12 residues. V lost 6 bases, J lost 11 bases, and 16 bases lay in between. Seattle participants joined during active infection and were tracked over time. The clonotype comes from a woman younger than 45 with COVID-19, enrolled during active disease. The chain couples TRBV6-5 to TRBJ1-1, with D perhaps TRBD1 (6 bases). Material for sequencing was peripheral blood. In nucleotides, the CDR3 is TGTGCCAGCAGCACCACAGGGTCGGGGGCTTTCTTT. Translation: CASSTTGSGAFF.